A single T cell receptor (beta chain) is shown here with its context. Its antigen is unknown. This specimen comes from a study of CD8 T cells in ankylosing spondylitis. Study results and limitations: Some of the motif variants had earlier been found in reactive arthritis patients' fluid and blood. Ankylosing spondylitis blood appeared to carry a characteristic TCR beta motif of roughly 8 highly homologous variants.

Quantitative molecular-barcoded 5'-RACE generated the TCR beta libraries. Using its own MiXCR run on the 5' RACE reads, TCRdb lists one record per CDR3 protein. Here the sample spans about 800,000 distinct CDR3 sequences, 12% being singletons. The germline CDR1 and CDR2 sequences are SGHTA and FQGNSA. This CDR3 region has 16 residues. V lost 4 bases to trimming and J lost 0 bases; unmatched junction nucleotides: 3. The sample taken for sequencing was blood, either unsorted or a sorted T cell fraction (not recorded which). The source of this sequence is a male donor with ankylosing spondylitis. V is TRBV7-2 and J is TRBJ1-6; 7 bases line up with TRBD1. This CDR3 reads CASSSGQFSYNSPLHF. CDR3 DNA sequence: TGTGCCAGCAGCTCGGGACAGTTCTCCTATAATTCACCCCTCCACTTT.